The next 20 T cell receptor beta chains were all read from a single sample in a study of chemoradiotherapy in HPV16-positive cancers. Method: immunoSEQ multiplex PCR; TCRdb's copy keeps in-frame clones and lacks some. The table includes fewer than 8,500 clones, 85% to 90% detected once. Here the sequenced sample was tumor tissue, taken from a patient who underwent chemoradiotherapy. These receptors were taken from a human donor with HPV-associated anogenital cancer.

This clone was picked up one time. This chain connects TRBV11-3 to TRBJ2-5, with a tentative D call TRBD1 (6 bases). This CDR3 is 13 amino acids long. V gave up 7 bases and J gave up 4 bases, with 13 bases separating them. Looked up from germline, CDR1 is SGHNT and CDR2 is YENEEA. CDR3 sequence (DNA): TGTGCCAGCACCCCGGGACAAGGAGAGACCCAGTACTTC. Protein sequence: CASTPGQGETQYF.

The rearrangement links TRBV6-5 to TRBJ2-7; TRBD2 might be the D (6 bases). Trimming shortened V by 2 bases and J by 3 bases, and 11 bases separated the two germline ends. Germline CDR1 MNHEY, CDR2 SVGAGI. The CDR3 is 14 amino acids. The CDR3 DNA follows: TGTGCCAGCAGTTACCGGGAGAACGGCTACGAGCAGTACTTC. Translated: CASSYRENGYEQYF.

The chain carries TRBV7-2 and TRBJ1-1, with D unresolved. V was cut by 6 bases and J by 1 base, with 18 bases left in between. CDR3 length: 16 residues. CDR1 is SGHTA, CDR2 FQGNSA, per germline. Here the CDR3 reads CASRPILGPRNTEAFF. In nucleotides, the CDR3 is TGTGCCAGCAGACCAATTTTGGGCCCGAGGAACACTGAAGCTTTCTTT.

The genes are TRBV5-6 and TRBJ2-5; 8 bases are a match to TRBD1. The CDR3 is made up of 13 amino acids. Losses at the gene ends were 6 bases for V and 4 bases for J; bases not matched to a gene: 5. Germline V gives CDR1 SGHDT, CDR2 YYEEEE. CDR3 DNA sequence: TGTGCCAGCAACACCCAGGGGGCAGAGACCCAGTACTTC. Amino acid sequence: CASNTQGAETQYF.

This clone was seen a few times. The rearrangement uses TRBV15 and TRBJ1-1; 11 bases match TRBD1. The length of the CDR3 is 17 residues. Germline V gives CDR1 LNHNV, CDR2 YYDKDF (reference sequence). After removal of 1 base from V and 1 base from J, the junction contained 5 bases not matched to a gene. As DNA, the CDR3 is TGTGCCACCAGCAGAGGGACAGGGGGCCTAGGGAACACTGAAGCTTTCTTT. Residues: CATSRGTGGLGNTEAFF.

V is TRBV19 and J is TRBJ1-1; the D gene is possibly TRBD1 (5 bases). V lost 7 bases and J lost 10, with 16 bases in between. The germline CDR1 and CDR2 sequences are LNHDA and SQIVND (reference sequence). CDR3 size: 12 residues. CDR3 DNA sequence: TGTGCCAGTAAGGAAAGGGAGGGGAGAGCTTTCTTT. This sequence encodes CASKEREGRAFF.

This clone has just one count. The chain recombines TRBV19 with TRBJ2-5; D is ambiguous. CDR1 is LNHDA and CDR2 is SQIVND in the germline V gene (reference sequence). The V end was cut by 1 base, the J end by 1 base, with 10 bases between. The CDR3 loop spans 15 amino acids. The CDR3 region has the DNA TGTGCCAGTAGTATAGCAAAAACACTCCAAGAGACCCAGTACTTC. Translation: CASSIAKTLQETQYF.

The V gene is TRBV6-6, the J gene TRBJ2-5, with 9 positions matching TRBD1. The CDR3 totals 15 residues. CDR1 is MNHNY, CDR2 SVGAGI, per germline (reference sequence). V shed 2 bases and J 4 bases; nucleotides not matched to a gene: 5. The CDR3 sequence: CASSYPTGGGETQYF. In nucleotides, the CDR3 is TGTGCCAGCAGTTACCCGACAGGGGGAGGAGAGACCCAGTACTTC.

This clone was picked up one time. V gene TRBV9 combines with J gene TRBJ2-1, with D possibly TRBD1 on 6 matching bases. The CDR3 length is 15 residues. The germline V gene has CDR1 SGDLS and CDR2 YYNGEE. V gave up 4 bases and J gave up 7 bases, with 18 bases separating them. In DNA, the CDR3 is TGTGCCAGCAGCCCGGCGCAGGGGCCAGGGAATGAGCAGTTCTTC. Translation gives CASSPAQGPGNEQFF.

This clone was observed once. V usage is TRBV27 and J usage is TRBJ1-1; D gene ambiguous. The germline gives CDR1 MNHEY, CDR2 SMNVEV (reference sequence). CDR3 length: 13 amino acids. V lost 0 bases and J 7 bases, leaving 9 bases between the germline ends. CDR3 region: CASSLSLGGEAFF. The CDR3 DNA reads TGTGCCAGCAGTTTATCGTTAGGTGGTGAAGCTTTCTTT.

This chain uses TRBV11-3 with TRBJ2-1; D not resolved. This CDR3 region has 14 residues. Looked up from germline, CDR1 is SGHNT and CDR2 is YENEEA. V was pared by 5 bases and J by 1 base, with 9 bases between. The CDR3 here is CASSPEASYNEQFF. Here the CDR3 DNA reads TGTGCCAGCAGCCCCGAGGCTTCCTACAATGAGCAGTTCTTC.

The chain links TRBV29-1 to TRBJ2-7, with D hard to call. The CDR3 has 15 residues. Germline V gene sequence: CDR1 SQVTM, CDR2 ANQGSEA. V was pared by 3 bases and J by 1 base, with 16 bases between. CDR3 loop: CSVEWTDHPSYEQYF. The CDR3 nucleotides read TGCAGCGTTGAGTGGACGGACCACCCTTCCTACGAGCAGTACTTC.

In this sample, this clone turned up once. The chain joins TRBV11-2 to TRBJ2-2; perhaps D is TRBD1 or TRBD2 (5 bases each). Germline V gene sequence: CDR1 SGHAT, CDR2 FQNNGV. V lost 5 bases to trimming and J lost 3 bases, with 19 bases between them. CDR3 length equals 17 residues. The CDR3 reads CASSQGRELADTGELFF. The CDR3 DNA reads as TGTGCCAGCAGCCAGGGCAGGGAGCTGGCGGACACCGGGGAGCTGTTTTTT.

V and J are TRBV6-4 and TRBJ1-3, with D possibly being TRBD1 (5 bases). Per germline, CDR1 MRHNA and CDR2 SNTAGT. This CDR3 is built from 15 residues. Trimming removed 7 bases from V and 4 bases from J, with 17 bases in between. The CDR3 sequence is CASIWAEGKGNTIYF. The CDR3 DNA reads as TGTGCCAGCATCTGGGCGGAGGGGAAAGGAAACACCATATATTTT.

The chain links TRBV19 to TRBJ2-7; 9 positions match TRBD2. CDR3 length equals 13 residues. In germline, CDR1 is LNHDA, CDR2 SQIVND (reference sequence). V lost 3 bases to trimming and J lost 4 bases; unmatched junction nucleotides: 1. The CDR3, as DNA: TGTGCCAGTAGTATGACTAGCGGATACGAGCAGTACTTC. The encoded protein is CASSMTSGYEQYF. Using reference TRBV19 and TRBJ2-7 for the parts outside the CDR3, the full variable domain is DGGITQSPKYLFRKEGQNVTLSCEQNLNHDAMYWYRQDPGQGLRLIYYSQIVNDFQKGDIAEGYSVSREKKESFPLTVTSAQKNPTAFYLCASSMTSGYEQYFGPGTRLTVT.

The chain combines TRBV30 with TRBJ2-6; TRBD1 or TRBD2 may be the D gene (6 bases each). Germline-derived CDR1 and CDR2 are GTSNPN and SVGIG (reference sequence). This CDR3 comprises 16 residues. The germline V and J ends were trimmed by 4 bases and 0 bases, with 13 bases remaining between them. The CDR3 coding sequence is TGTGCCTGGACCCGAGGGGGAGGCTCTGGGGCCAACGTCCTGACTTTC. Residues: CAWTRGGGSGANVLTF. The full variable domain, rest sourced from reference TRBV30 and TRBJ2-6, is SQTIHQWPATLVQPVGSPLSLECTVEGTSNPNLYWYRQAAGRGLQLLFYSVGIGQISSEVPQNLSASRPQDRQFILSSKKLLLSDSGFYLCAWTRGGGSGANVLTFGAGSRLTVL.

This clone was recorded once. The V and J genes are TRBV10-3 and TRBJ1-5; no reliable D call. This CDR3 has 16 residues. The V gene's germline CDR1 is ENHRY and CDR2 SYGVKD. V was trimmed by 0 bases and J by 3 bases, leaving 12 bases between them. DNA of the CDR3: TGTGCCATCAGTGAGTCGGCTAAGAATCTCAATCAGCCCCAGCATTTT. Translated, it gives CAISESAKNLNQPQHF.

The chain's CDR3 is CASSPQTSNEQFF. In nucleotides, the CDR3 is TGTGCCAGCAGTCCCCAGACATCCAATGAGCAGTTCTTC. This chain links TRBV9 with TRBJ2-1, with D unclear. The V gene's germline CDR1 is SGDLS and CDR2 YYNGEE. V gave up 5 bases and J gave up 6 bases, with 12 bases separating them. The CDR3 runs to 13 residues.

This sequence joins TRBV25-1 and TRBJ2-1, with D hard to call. The CDR3 is 14 residues long. Trimming pared 4 bases from V and 10 bases from J, leaving 17 bases between. Germline V gene lookup returns CDR1 MGHDK and CDR2 SYGVNS. CDR3 nucleotides: TGTGCCAGCAGTGGTTCTTCGGTAGTGGCCGAGCAGTTCTTC. Amino acid sequence: CASSGSSVVAEQFF.

This clone was detected only once. Other DNA sequences within the sample encode an identical CDR3. The V call is TRBV7-8, the J call TRBJ2-2; no clear D gene. Germline V gene data show CDR1 as SGHVS and CDR2 as FQNEAQ. The ends were cut back, 4 bases at V and 7 bases at J, with 7 bases in the middle. The CDR3 loop spans 12 amino acids. CDR3 sequence reads: CASSSHLGELFF. The CDR3 DNA reads as TGTGCCAGCAGCTCGCACCTCGGGGAGCTGTTTTTT.